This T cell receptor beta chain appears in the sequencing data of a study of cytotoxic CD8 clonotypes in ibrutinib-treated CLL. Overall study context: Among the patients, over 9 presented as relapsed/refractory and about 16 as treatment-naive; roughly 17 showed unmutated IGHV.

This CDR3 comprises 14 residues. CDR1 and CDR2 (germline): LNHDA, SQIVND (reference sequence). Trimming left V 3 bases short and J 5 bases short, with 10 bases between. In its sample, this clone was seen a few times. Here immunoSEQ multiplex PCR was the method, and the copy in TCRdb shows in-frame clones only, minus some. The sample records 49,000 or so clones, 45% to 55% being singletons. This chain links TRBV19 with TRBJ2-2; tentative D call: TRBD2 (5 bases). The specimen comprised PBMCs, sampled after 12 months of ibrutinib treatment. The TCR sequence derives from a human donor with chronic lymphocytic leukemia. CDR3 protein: CASSMRGPTGELFF. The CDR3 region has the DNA TGTGCCAGTAGTATGAGAGGGCCGACCGGGGAGCTGTTTTTT.